This is a list of T cell receptor beta chains from one sample in a study of blood T cells in healthy people across ages. Each CDR3 protein is one row after TCRdb ran MiXCR on the 5' RACE reads. The data contain 600,000 to 1,000,000 distinct CDR3 sequences, roughly 64% of them singletons. The sequenced sample was blood. The receptor source for this set is a young man in good health. Both conserved end residues are part of each CDR3. The D gene is left open where the match is weak. The size entry is marked missing in some rows and otherwise reads once, few, many or a size class.

>TRBJ2-7|TRBV14|once|NA
CASSQDRASWDEQYF
TGTGCCAGCAGCCAAGATAGGGCTAGCTGGGACGAGCAGTACTTC
>TRBJ2-3|TRBV6-2/TRBV6-3|NA|NA
CASSMDHTDTQYF
TGTGCCAGCTCTATGGACCACACAGATACGCAGTATTTT
>TRBJ2-7|TRBV27|many|TRBD1
CASSLKGQGAYEQYF
TGTGCCAGCAGTTTAAAGGGACAGGGGGCCTACGAGCAGTACTTC
>TRBJ2-5|TRBV7-2|NA|TRBD2
CASSISWRGGRETQYF
TGTGCCAGCAGCATCAGCTGGCGGGGGGGTCGAGAGACCCAGTACTTC
>TRBJ2-1|TRBV7-2|NA|TRBD2
CASSFGEGHRSSYNEQFF
TGTGCCAGCAGCTTTGGGGAGGGCCACCGGAGCTCCTACAATGAGCAGTTCTTC
>TRBJ1-2|TRBV29-1|NA|NA
CSVEDREGGAGGYTF
TGCAGCGTTGAAGATCGCGAGGGAGGGGCTGGCGGCTACACCTTC
>TRBJ2-3|TRBV5-1|once|NA
CASSLWGAADTQYF
TGCGCCAGCAGCTTGTGGGGGGCGGCTGATACGCAGTATTTT
>TRBJ2-3|TRBV28|NA|NA
CASRAGNGEDTQYF
TGTGCCAGCAGGGCGGGGAATGGAGAAGATACGCAGTATTTT
>TRBJ2-7|TRBV12-3/TRBV12-4|few|NA
CASRQEYEQYF
TGTGCCAGCAGACAGGAATACGAGCAGTACTTC
>TRBJ2-3|TRBV5-1|few|NA
CASRRDTSMADTQYF
TGCGCCAGCAGACGGGACACATCGATGGCAGATACGCAGTATTTT
>TRBJ2-5|TRBV10-3|NA|TRBD2
CAISQTSGVQETQYF
TGTGCCATCAGCCAGACTAGCGGGGTCCAAGAGACCCAGTACTTC
>TRBJ2-7|TRBV7-9|NA|TRBD2
CASSLRTSGRAPTSEQYF
TGTGCCAGCAGCTTACGTACTAGCGGGAGGGCCCCAACTTCCGAGCAGTACTTC